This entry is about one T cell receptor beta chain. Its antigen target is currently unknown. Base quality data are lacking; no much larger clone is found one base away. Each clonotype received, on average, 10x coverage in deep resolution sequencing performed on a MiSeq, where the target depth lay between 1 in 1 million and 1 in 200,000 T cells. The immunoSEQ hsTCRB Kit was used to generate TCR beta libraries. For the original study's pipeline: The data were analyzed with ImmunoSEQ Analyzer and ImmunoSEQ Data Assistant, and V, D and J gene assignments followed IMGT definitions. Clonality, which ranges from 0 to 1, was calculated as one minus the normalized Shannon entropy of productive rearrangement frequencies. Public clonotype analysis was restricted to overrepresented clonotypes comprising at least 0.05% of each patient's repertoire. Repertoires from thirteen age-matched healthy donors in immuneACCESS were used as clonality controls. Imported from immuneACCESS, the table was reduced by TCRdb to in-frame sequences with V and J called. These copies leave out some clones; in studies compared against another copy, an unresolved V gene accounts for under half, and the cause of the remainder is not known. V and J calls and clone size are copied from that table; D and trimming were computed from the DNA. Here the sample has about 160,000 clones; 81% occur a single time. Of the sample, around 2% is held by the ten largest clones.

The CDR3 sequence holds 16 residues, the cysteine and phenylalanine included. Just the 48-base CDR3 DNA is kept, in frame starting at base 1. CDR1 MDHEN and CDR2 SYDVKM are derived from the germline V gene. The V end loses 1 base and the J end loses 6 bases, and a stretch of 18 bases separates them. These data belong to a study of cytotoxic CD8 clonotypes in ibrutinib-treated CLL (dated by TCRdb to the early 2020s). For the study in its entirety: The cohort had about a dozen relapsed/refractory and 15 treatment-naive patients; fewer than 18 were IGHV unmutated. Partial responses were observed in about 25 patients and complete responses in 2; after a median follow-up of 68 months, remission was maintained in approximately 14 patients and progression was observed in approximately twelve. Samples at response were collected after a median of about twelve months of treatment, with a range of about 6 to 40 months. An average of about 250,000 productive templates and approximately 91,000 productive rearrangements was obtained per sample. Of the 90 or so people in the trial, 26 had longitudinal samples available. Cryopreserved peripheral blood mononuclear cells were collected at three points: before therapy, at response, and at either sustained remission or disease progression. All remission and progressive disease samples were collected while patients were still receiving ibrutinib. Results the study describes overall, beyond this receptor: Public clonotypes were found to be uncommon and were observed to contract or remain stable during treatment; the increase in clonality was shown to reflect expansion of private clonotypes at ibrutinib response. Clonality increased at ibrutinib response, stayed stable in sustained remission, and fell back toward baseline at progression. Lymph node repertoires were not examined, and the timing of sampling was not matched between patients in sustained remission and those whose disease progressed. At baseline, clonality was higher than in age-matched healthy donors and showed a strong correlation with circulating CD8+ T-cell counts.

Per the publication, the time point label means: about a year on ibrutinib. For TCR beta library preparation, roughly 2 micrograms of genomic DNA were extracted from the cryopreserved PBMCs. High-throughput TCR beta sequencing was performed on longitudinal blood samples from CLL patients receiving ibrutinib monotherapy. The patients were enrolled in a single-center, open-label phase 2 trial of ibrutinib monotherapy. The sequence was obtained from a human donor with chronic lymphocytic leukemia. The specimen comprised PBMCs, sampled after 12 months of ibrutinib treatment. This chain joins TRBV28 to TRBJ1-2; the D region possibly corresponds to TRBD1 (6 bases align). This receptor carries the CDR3 CASSLYVGRGYNGYTF. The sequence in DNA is TGTGCCAGCAGTTTATATGTGGGTAGGGGGTATAATGGCTACACCTTC.